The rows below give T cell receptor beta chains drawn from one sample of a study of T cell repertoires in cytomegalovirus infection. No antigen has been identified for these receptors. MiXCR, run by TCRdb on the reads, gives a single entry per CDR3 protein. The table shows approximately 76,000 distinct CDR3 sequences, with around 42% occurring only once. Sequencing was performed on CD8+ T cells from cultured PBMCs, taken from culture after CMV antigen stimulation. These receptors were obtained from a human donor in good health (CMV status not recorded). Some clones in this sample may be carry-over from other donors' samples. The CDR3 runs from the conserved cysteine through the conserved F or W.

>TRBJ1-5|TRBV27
CASSSSLINQPQHF
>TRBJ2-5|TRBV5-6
CASSRPQGEETQYF
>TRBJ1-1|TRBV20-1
CSASGKGVMNTEAFF
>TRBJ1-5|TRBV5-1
CASSIGTGDRNQPQHF
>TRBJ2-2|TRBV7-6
CASSLIAGIPGELFF
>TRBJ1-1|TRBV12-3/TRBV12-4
CASSWGRLTEAFF
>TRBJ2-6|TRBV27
CASSLTGTGANVLTF
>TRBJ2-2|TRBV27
CATSPTSGGSTGELFF
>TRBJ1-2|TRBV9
CASSVGTGSNYGYTF
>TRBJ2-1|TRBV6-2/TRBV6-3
CASSYVWDYLSSSYNEQFF
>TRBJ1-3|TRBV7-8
CASSIPRDGGSGNTIYF
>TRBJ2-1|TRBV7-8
CASSLSLTSGDYNEQFF
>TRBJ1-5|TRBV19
CASTVTGYQPQHF
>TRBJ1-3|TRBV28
CASSYATEEGNTIYF
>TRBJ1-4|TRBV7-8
CASSPTRGPTNEKLFF
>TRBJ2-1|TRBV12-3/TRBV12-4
CASSFGHEQFF
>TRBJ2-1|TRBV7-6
CASSLSPAGGTIDYNEQFF
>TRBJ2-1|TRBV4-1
CASSPQHRVAYNEQFF
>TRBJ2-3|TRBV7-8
CASSLARGSTDTQYF
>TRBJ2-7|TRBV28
CASSFPQGQGAYEQYF
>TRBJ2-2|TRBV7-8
CASKSSTSGNTGELFF
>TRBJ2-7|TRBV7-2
CASSLVRFGGGEQYF
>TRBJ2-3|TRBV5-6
CASSSREDTQYF
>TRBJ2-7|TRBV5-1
CASSPQTGEGREQYF
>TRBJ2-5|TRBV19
CASSILHGTEETQYF
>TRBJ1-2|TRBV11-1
CASSYGMGGYTF
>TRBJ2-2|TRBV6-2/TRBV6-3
CASSYVAGGANTGELFF
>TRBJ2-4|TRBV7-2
CASSQGTGKNIQYF
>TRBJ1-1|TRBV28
CASSPTGGWTEAFF
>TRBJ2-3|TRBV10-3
CAAGPTGTDTQYF
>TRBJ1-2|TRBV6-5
CASSYGVYYGYTF
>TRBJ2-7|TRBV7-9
CASRQTSGPYEQYF
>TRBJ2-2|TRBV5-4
CASNFRGGNGELFF
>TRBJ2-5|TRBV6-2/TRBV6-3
CASRDPGAQETQYF
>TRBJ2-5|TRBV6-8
CASSYSASGGAGETQYF
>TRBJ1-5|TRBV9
CASSVGPGGGSNQPQHF
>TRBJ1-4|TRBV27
CASTPGPNEKLFF
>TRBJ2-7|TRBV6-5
CASRQPSEEQYF